The 4 T cell receptor beta chains given below trace back to one sample, sequenced in a study of cytomegalovirus exposure and HLA in healthy donors (dated by TCRdb to the late 2010s). Receptors were amplified or captured by the immunoSEQ multiplex PCR assay. The multiplex PCR relied on a mix of 60 forward primers for TCR Vbeta segments and 13 reverse primers for TCR Jbeta segments. TCRdb obtained this table from immuneACCESS and retained in-frame rearrangements with V and J assigned. These tables miss some clones; where compared with another copy, unresolved V genes account for less than half of the shortfall, and the remainder is unexplained. The sample data list about 67,000 clones, and around 77% of these were observed just once. Jointly, the top ten make up 4% to 5.5% of the sample. The specimen was PBMCs. These receptors originate from a woman aged 25 to 45 in good health and CMV-seronegative.

The chain uses TRBV25-1 and TRBJ2-7; TRBD1 agrees at 9 bases. The trim removed 3 bases at V and 7 bases at J, leaving 4 bases unmatched. CDR3 length equals 13 residues. CDR1 MGHDK and CDR2 SYGVNS come from the germline V gene. The CDR3 sequence is CASSDGTGSEQYF. CDR3 coding DNA: TGTGCCAGCAGTGATGGGACAGGGAGTGAGCAGTACTTC.

V and J are TRBV4-1 and TRBJ2-6; D perhaps matches TRBD2 (6 bases). The CDR3 contains 17 residues. Per the germline V gene, CDR1 is MGHRA and CDR2 is YSYEKL. Trimming removed 6 bases from V and 0 bases from J, with 15 bases in between. The CDR3: CASSHLAFTSGANVLTF. The CDR3 bases are TGCGCCAGCAGTCACCTAGCGTTTACCTCTGGGGCCAACGTCCTGACTTTC.

The rearrangement links TRBV9 to TRBJ1-2; no firm D call. The length of the CDR3 is 12 residues. Germline-derived CDR1 and CDR2 are SGDLS and YYNGEE. The V gene lost 0 bases and the J gene lost 9 bases, with 9 bases spanning the gap. The CDR3 nucleotides are TGTGCCAGCAGCGTAGGGGCCGGGAGCTACACCTTC. Its translation: CASSVGAGSYTF.

The chain recombines TRBV5-1 with TRBJ1-1; D not resolved. Germline CDR1 reads SGHRS; CDR2 reads YFSETQ. There are 15 residues in the CDR3. V was cut by 4 bases and J by 0 bases, with 13 bases left in between. CDR3 in amino acids: CASSLEGLVNTEAFF. For the CDR3, the DNA is TGCGCCAGCAGCCTCGAGGGCCTAGTGAACACTGAAGCTTTCTTT. The full variable domain, in which reference TRBV5-1 and TRBJ1-1 provide the parts outside the CDR3, is KAGVTQTPRYLIKTRGQQVTLSCSPISGHRSVSWYQQTPGQGLQFLFEYFSETQRNKGNFPGRFSGRQFSNSRSEMNVSTLELGDSALYLCASSLEGLVNTEAFFGQGTRLTVV.